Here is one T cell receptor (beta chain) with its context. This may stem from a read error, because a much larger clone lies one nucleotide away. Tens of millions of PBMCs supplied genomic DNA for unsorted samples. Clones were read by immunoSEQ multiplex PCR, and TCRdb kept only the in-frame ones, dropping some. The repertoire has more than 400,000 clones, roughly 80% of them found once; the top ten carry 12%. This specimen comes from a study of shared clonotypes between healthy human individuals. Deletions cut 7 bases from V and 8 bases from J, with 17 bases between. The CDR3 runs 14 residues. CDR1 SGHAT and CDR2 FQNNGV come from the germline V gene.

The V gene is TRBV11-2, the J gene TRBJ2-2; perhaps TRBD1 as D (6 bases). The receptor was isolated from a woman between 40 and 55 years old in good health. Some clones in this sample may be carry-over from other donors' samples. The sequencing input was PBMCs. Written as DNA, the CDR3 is TGTGCCAGCAACTTCAGGGGCCTCGGAGGGGAGCTGTTTTTT. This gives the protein CASNFRGLGGELFF.